A selection of T cell receptor beta chains follows, all from one sample in a study of blood T cell repertoires in COVID-19. Repertoires were generated with immunoSEQ multiplex PCR, while TCRdb's copy carries only in-frame clones and drops some. The profile shows hundreds of thousands of clones, around 90% of them singletons. The specimen was peripheral blood. These receptors all come from a man between 60 and 75 years old with acute or convalescent COVID-19. CDR3s leave out the opening cysteine and the closing phenylalanine or tryptophan. Fields, in order: J gene, V gene, CDR3 length, CDR3 protein.

>TRBJ2-2|TRBV14|16
ASSQDHRGLANTGELF
>TRBJ2-3|TRBV5-4|14
ASRGQRGVSTDTQY
>TRBJ1-2|TRBV11-2|13
ASTLRAGRNYGYT
>TRBJ2-2|TRBV7-2|14
ASSPRRGRRTGELF
>TRBJ1-4|TRBV11-3|13
ASSLLTRGGEKLF
>TRBJ1-3|TRBV13|15
ASSSRTGRESGNTIY
>TRBJ2-5|TRBV7-6|16
ASSRKGASGGAGETQY
>TRBJ2-7|TRBV5-4|12
ASSTPDSTYEQY
>TRBJ1-6|TRBV2|13
ASSENQVQRSPLH
>TRBJ1-2|TRBV29-1|11
SVRTGIEGGYT
>TRBJ1-2|TRBV6-5|13
ASSYYRGRGDGYT
>TRBJ1-2|TRBV3-1/TRBV3-2|12
ASSRDDGAVGYT
>TRBJ1-1|TRBV2|14
ASRGPREGVNTEAF
>TRBJ1-4|TRBV6-5|10
ASRGKRGERY
>TRBJ1-1|TRBV7-9|14
ASSPAGTGGNTEAF
>TRBJ2-1|TRBV6-2/TRBV6-3|11
ASSQTGTGEQF
>TRBJ2-5|TRBV6-1|14
ASSEASGGGGETQY